Each of the 5 T cell receptor beta chains below was sequenced from the same sample in a study of vaccination and CD4 T cells after COVID-19. Once obtained from cultured CD4+ T cells, the DNA was sequenced using the Oncomine TCR Beta short-read assay. Each CDR3 protein is one row after TCRdb ran MiXCR on the PCR reads. The sample has about 4,400 distinct CDR3 sequences, 37% seen once; the top ten hold roughly 56%. Their target antigens are unknown. Treatment denoted: approximately 10-day PBMC culture with coronavirus spike peptide pools or control peptides (ViraFEST assay). The sample here was CD4+ T cells from blood, cultured in vitro, taken after SARS-CoV-2 vaccination. The receptors shown here come from a human donor who had recovered from COVID-19.

This chain's CDR3 is CASSEGPPVNEQFF. In DNA, the CDR3 is TGTGCCAGCAGTGAAGGTCCGCCGGTCAATGAGCAGTTCTTC. The chain is built from TRBV2 and TRBJ2-1; D ambiguous. From germline, CDR1 is SNHLY and CDR2 FYNNEI. V was clipped by 1 base and J by 6 bases, with 10 bases between them. CDR3 length equals 14 residues.

The rearrangement uses TRBV7-9 and TRBJ2-2, with D perhaps TRBD1 (7 bases). The CDR3 has 14 amino acids. Deletions cut 1 base from V and 6 bases from J, with 9 bases between. The germline CDR1 and CDR2 sequences are SEHNR and FQNEAQ (reference sequence). CDR3 in DNA: TGTGCCAGCAGCTTAGGCAGGGGGGCCGGGGAGCTGTTTTTT. Translated, it gives CASSLGRGAGELFF.

The chain is built from TRBV7-9 and TRBJ2-1; TRBD2 matches at 8 bases. V gave up 5 bases and J gave up 5 bases; unmatched junction bases: 8. The CDR3 sequence is 15 residues long. In germline, CDR1 is SEHNR, CDR2 FQNEAQ (reference sequence). The CDR3 spells CASSARAAGDNEQFF. CDR3 nucleotides: TGTGCCAGCAGCGCCAGGGCAGCGGGGGACAATGAGCAGTTCTTC.

The chain is built from TRBV6-1 and TRBJ2-5; 12 bases line up with TRBD2. Germline CDR1 reads MNHNS; CDR2 reads SASEGT. The CDR3 is made up of 16 amino acids. J was trimmed by 5 bases and V by 4 bases; bases with no gene match: 8. Here the CDR3 DNA reads TGTGCCAGCAGTGCCGAAACTAGCGGGAGGACTGAGACCCAGTACTTC. It codes for CASSAETSGRTETQYF.

The genes are TRBV6-1 and TRBJ1-2; tentative D call: TRBD1 (6 bases). The CDR3 covers 15 residues. The germline V and J ends were trimmed by 6 bases and 0 bases, with 14 bases remaining between them. Germline V gene data show CDR1 as MNHNS and CDR2 as SASEGT. The CDR3 spells CASRKGHPSNYGYTF. The CDR3 coding sequence is TGTGCCAGCAGAAAGGGACATCCTTCTAACTATGGCTACACCTTC.